This entry describes one T cell receptor (beta chain). As yet, its antigen is unknown. The CDR3 consists of 18 residues. The V and J ends lost 0 bases and 8 bases, in that order; junction bases with no gene match: 13. In germline, CDR1 is SGDLS, CDR2 YYNGEE. This specimen comes from a study of beta chain features in type 1 diabetes. Study at large: Cell yields, gender and age were similar in healthy donors and patients. Summed over all samples, the examined sorted cells came to fewer than 120 million. The study, taken as a whole, reports: High-TCR-expressing cells could be over-represented by cDNA sequencing. TCRB CDR3 length was moderately but significantly reduced in all four CD4+ subsets of Type 1 diabetes patients. Insertions at VDJ junctions were less frequent in type 1 diabetes patients. These patients also deleted more nucleotides at the same junctions.

Expressed TCRB transcripts were sequenced because the entire RNA isolate underwent reverse transcription. Measured with immunoSEQ multiplex PCR; TCRdb has only the in-frame clones, and not every one. The sample carries a few hundred thousand clones, 10% to 15% recorded once. The chain combines TRBV9 with TRBJ1-4; 10 nucleotides align to TRBD1. The material sequenced was naive CD4+ T cells from blood. The TCR comes from a woman aged 18-29 years with type 1 diabetes. In DNA form, the CDR3 reads TGTGCCAGCAGCGTAGACGGACTCGGGACAGGGGAGGGAGAAAAACTGTTTTTT. This codes for CASSVDGLGTGEGEKLFF.